This record concerns one TCR beta chain sequence. The data stem from a study of T cell changes during pregnancy in multiple sclerosis. The assay was immunoSEQ multiplex PCR, and TCRdb's table has in-frame clones only and misses some. The sample contains 75,000 to 85,000 clones, roughly 93% of which appear only once. CDR3 length: 16 residues. Trimming shortened V by 3 bases and J by 4 bases, and 19 bases separated the two germline ends. Germline CDR1 and CDR2: GTSNPN and SVGIG (reference sequence). The sequence was obtained from a female donor with multiple sclerosis, enrolled in a pregnancy study. The sample in question was peripheral blood, obtained in the second trimester of pregnancy. This chain connects TRBV30 to TRBJ1-3; D possibly corresponds to TRBD1 (6 bases). CDR3 bases: TGTGCCTGGAGCTCCCCCGCCCGCGACAGGGGAAACACCATATATTTT. It codes for CAWSSPARDRGNTIYF. The whole variable domain, remainder taken from reference TRBV30 and TRBJ1-3, is SQTIHQWPATLVQPVGSPLSLECTVEGTSNPNLYWYRQAAGRGLQLLFYSVGIGQISSEVPQNLSASRPQDRQFILSSKKLLLSDSGFYLCAWSSPARDRGNTIYFGEGSWLTVV.